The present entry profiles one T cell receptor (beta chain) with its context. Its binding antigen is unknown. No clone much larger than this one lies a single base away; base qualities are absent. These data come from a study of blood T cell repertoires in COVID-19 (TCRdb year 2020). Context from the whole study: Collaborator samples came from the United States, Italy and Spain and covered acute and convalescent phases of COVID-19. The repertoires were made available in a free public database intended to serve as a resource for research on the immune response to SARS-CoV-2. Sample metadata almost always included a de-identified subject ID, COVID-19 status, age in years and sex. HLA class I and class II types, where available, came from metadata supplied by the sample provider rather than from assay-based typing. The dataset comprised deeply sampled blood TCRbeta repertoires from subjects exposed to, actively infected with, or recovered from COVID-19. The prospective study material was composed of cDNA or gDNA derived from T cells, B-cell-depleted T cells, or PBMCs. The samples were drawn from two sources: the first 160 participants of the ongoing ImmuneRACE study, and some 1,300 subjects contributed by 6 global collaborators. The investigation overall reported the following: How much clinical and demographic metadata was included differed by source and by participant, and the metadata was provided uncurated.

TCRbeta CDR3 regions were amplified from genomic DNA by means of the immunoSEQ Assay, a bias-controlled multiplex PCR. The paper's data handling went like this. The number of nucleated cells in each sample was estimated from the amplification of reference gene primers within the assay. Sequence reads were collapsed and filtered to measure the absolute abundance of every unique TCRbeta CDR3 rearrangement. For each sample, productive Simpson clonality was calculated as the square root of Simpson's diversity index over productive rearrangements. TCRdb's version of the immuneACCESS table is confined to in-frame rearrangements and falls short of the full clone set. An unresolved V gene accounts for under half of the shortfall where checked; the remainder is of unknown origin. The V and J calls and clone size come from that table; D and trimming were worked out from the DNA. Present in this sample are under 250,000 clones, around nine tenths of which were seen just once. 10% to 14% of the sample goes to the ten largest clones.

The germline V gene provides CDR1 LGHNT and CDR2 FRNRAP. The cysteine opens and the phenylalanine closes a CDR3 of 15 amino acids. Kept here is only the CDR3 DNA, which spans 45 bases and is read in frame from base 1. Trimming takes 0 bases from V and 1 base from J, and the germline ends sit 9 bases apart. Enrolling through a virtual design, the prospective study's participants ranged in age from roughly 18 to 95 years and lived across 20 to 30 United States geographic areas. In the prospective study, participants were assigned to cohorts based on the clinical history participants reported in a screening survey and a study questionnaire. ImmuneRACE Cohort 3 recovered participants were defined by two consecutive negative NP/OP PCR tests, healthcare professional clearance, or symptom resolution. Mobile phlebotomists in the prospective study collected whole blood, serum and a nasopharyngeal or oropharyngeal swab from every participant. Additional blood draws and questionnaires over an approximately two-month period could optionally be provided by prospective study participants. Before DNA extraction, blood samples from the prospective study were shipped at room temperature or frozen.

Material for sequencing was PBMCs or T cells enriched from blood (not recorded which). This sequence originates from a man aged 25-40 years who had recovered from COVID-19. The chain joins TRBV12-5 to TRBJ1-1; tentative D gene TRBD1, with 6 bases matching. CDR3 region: CASGLVLGGNTEAFF. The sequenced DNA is TGTGCTAGTGGTTTGGTATTAGGGGGGAACACTGAAGCTTTCTTT. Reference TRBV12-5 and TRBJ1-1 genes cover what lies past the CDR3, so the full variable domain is DARVTQTPRHKVTEMGQEVTMRCQPILGHNTVFWYRQTMMQGLELLAYFRNRAPLDDSGMPKDRFSAEMPDATLATLKIQPSEPRDSAVYFCASGLVLGGNTEAFFGQGTRLTVV.